These 9 T cell receptor beta chains were all obtained from the same sample, sequenced in a study of T cells in Graves' hyperthyroidism and ophthalmopathy. Amplification targeted TCR beta CDR3 regions from RNA transcripts. Carried out on the TCR CDR3, a first-round RT-PCR used the HTBI primer set. TCRdb called the multiplex PCR reads again in MiXCR, with one record for every CDR3 protein. The sample contains around 500,000 distinct CDR3 sequences, about 22% of which appear only once. Specimen: blood. Receptors were obtained from a woman in her 70s with Graves' ophthalmopathy.

Only a few counts were recorded for this clonotype. The chain combines TRBV11-2 with TRBJ2-5; weak D call: TRBD2 (5 bases). The CDR3 runs 15 residues. The ends were cut back, 5 bases at V and 4 bases at J, with 17 bases in the middle. The germline gives CDR1 SGHAT, CDR2 FQNNGV. The CDR3 region is CASSPSGSEGETQYF. CDR3 sequence (DNA): TGTGCCAGCAGCCCTTCGGGGAGCGAGGGAGAGACCCAGTACTTC.

This clonotype was counted ten times or more. The chain joins TRBV15 to TRBJ1-5, with D uncertain. Germline V gene data show CDR1 as LNHNV and CDR2 as YYDKDF (reference sequence). There are 15 residues in the CDR3. Trimming removed 7 bases from V and 0 bases from J, with 13 bases in between. The CDR3 bases are TGTGCCACCACCTTAAACAGACTTAGCAATCAGCCCCAGCATTTT. Translation: CATTLNRLSNQPQHF.

This clonotype was observed a few times. The V gene is TRBV15, the J gene TRBJ2-2, with D perhaps matching TRBD1 (6 bases). Germline V gives CDR1 LNHNV, CDR2 YYDKDF (reference sequence). The V end lost 4 bases, the J end lost 3 bases, and 12 bases lay between the germline ends. The CDR3 loop spans 15 amino acids. The CDR3: CATSTRQGYTGELFF. The CDR3 DNA reads as TGTGCCACCAGCACCCGCCAGGGGTACACCGGGGAGCTGTTTTTT.

The rearrangement uses TRBV5-5 and TRBJ2-3; 12 nucleotides align to TRBD1. The CDR3 spans 16 residues. Germline V CDR1 and CDR2: SGHKS, YYEKEE (reference sequence). The trim removed 4 bases at V and 6 bases at J, leaving 9 bases unmatched. CDR3 loop: CASSPPGTGGEDTQYF. The CDR3 nucleotides read TGTGCCAGCAGCCCTCCCGGGACAGGGGGCGAGGATACGCAGTATTTT.

For this clonotype: This may come from a read error, since a much larger clone is one base off. The CDR3: CASSLEQSNQPQHF. DNA of the CDR3: TGTGCCAGCAGCTTAGAACAGAGCAATCAGCCCCAGCATTTT. The rearrangement uses TRBV7-2 and TRBJ1-5; unclear D gene. V was cut by 1 base and J by 1 base, with 5 bases left in between. CDR1 is SGHTA and CDR2 is FQGNSA in the germline V gene. The CDR3 is 14 amino acids.

Only one count was recorded for this clonotype. This chain uses TRBV29-1 with TRBJ2-6; 8 bases line up with TRBD1. V dropped 5 bases and J dropped 2; count of bases not matched to a gene: 2. The CDR3 sequence is 14 residues long. The germline V gene has CDR1 SQVTM and CDR2 ANQGSEA. The CDR3 reads CSVLQGAGANVLTF. The DNA of the CDR3 is TGCAGCGTTTTACAGGGGGCTGGGGCCAACGTCCTGACTTTC.

This clonotype was seen at least ten times. The V gene is TRBV28, the J gene TRBJ1-3; the D gene is possibly TRBD1 (5 bases). The CDR3 is 12 residues long. The V end was cut by 5 bases, the J end by 9 bases, with 11 bases between. Per the germline V gene, CDR1 is MDHEN and CDR2 is SYDVKM. The CDR3 DNA sequence: TGTGCCAGCAGTGGGACGGGAGGCACCATATATTTT. Protein: CASSGTGGTIYF.

The V call is TRBV7-2, the J call TRBJ2-1; 8 bases align to TRBD2. The trim removed 2 bases at V and 1 base at J, leaving 4 bases unmatched. Per the germline V gene, CDR1 is SGHTA and CDR2 is FQGNSA. CDR3 length equals 16 residues. The CDR3 here is CASSLQAGDSYNEQFF. The CDR3 DNA follows: TGTGCCAGCAGCTTACAAGCGGGAGATTCCTACAATGAGCAGTTCTTC. Complete variable domain (other parts from reference TRBV7-2 and TRBJ2-1): GAGVSQSPSNKVTEKGKDVELRCDPISGHTALYWYRQSLGQGLEFLIYFQGNSAPDKSGLPSDRFSAERTGGSVSTLTIQRTQQEDSAVYLCASSLQAGDSYNEQFFGPGTRLTVL.

This clonotype showed up just a few times. The V and J genes are TRBV20-1 and TRBJ2-2, with 14 bases fitting TRBD2. CDR1 is DFQATT, CDR2 SNEGSKA, per germline (reference sequence). The CDR3 length is 17 residues. V lost 2 bases and J lost 6; bases outside the gene matches: 8. Here the CDR3 DNA reads TGCAGTGCTAGACCCTCGGGACTAGCGGGAGTTCCCGGGGAGCTGTTTTTT. Encoded protein: CSARPSGLAGVPGELFF.